A selection of T cell receptor beta chains follows, all from one sample in a study of response to subunit inactivated influenza vaccine. TCRdb used MiXCR to reprocess the RT-PCR reads, holding one entry per CDR3 protein. In the table there are more than 700,000 distinct CDR3 sequences, about 20% of which are singletons. The specimen comprised PBMCs from blood, sampled 5 days after vaccination. These receptor sequences come from a man between 50 and 59 years old who received an inactivated influenza vaccine. CDR3s include the opening cysteine and the closing phenylalanine or tryptophan. A D gene is named only where the DNA matches it firmly. Clone size is given for some rows only: seen once, a few or many times, or a class if the clone is expanded.

V gene,clone size,D gene,J gene,CDR3 DNA,CDR3 protein
TRBV6-6,.,TRBD2,TRBJ2-1,TGTGCCAGCGAACCGGGAGGTGTCTATGAGCAGTTCTTC,CASEPGGVYEQFF
TRBV28,.,.,TRBJ2-7,TGTGCCAGCAGTTTATGGCAGGGTCCGAACCAATTC,CASSLWQGPNQF
TRBV11-2,.,.,TRBJ1-5,TGTGCCAGCAGCCGGAAAGGGGGGCAGCCCCAGCATTTT,CASSRKGGQPQHF
TRBV27,.,TRBD2,TRBJ2-1,TGTGCCAGCAGTTTATTGGGGTGGGGGGGTTCCTACAATGAGCAGTTCTTC,CASSLLGWGGSYNEQFF
TRBV28,.,.,TRBJ2-1,TGTGCCAGCAGTTCGGTCGATTTAGGAAACTACAATGAGCAGTTCTTC,CASSSVDLGNYNEQFF
TRBV5-1,many,.,TRBJ1-4,TGCGCCAGCAGCTTGGATAACCCGCGTGAAAAACTGTTTTTT,CASSLDNPREKLFF
TRBV4-1,.,.,TRBJ2-1,TGCGCCAGCAGCCGAACGGTGGGCTTCCGAGGGGCGTCCAATGAGCAGTTCTTC,CASSRTVGFRGASNEQFF
TRBV4-1,.,TRBD2,TRBJ2-6,TGCGCCAGCAGCCACGAGTTAGCGGGGGGACTATCTCGCTCTGGGGCCAACGTCCTGACTTTC,CASSHELAGGLSRSGANVLTF
TRBV12-3/TRBV12-4,.,TRBD1,TRBJ1-1,TGTGCCAGCAGTTCCGGGACAGGCAACGAGGGGACTGAAGCTTTCTTT,CASSSGTGNEGTEAFF
TRBV27,.,TRBD2,TRBJ2-3,TGTGCCAGCAGTCCACGACTAGCGGGCTTTAGCACAGATACGCAGTATTTT,CASSPRLAGFSTDTQYF
TRBV20-1,few,TRBD1,TRBJ2-1,TGCAGTGCAACTGACAGGGCGAAAACCCCGAATGAGCAGTTCTTC,CSATDRAKTPNEQFF
TRBV20-1,few,TRBD1,TRBJ2-7,TGCAGTGCTAGAGATACGGGACAGGGGTCGAACGAGCAGTACTTC,CSARDTGQGSNEQYF
TRBV6-5,few,.,TRBJ2-7,TGTGCCAGCAGTTATTTCGGCAGAAAGCAGTACTTC,CASSYFGRKQYF
TRBV3-1,.,TRBD2,TRBJ2-3,TGTGCCTCCAGCCGCAGGTGGCCTAGCGGGAGCACAGATACGCAGTATTTT,CASSRRWPSGSTDTQYF
TRBV7-6,.,TRBD1,TRBJ1-2,TGTGCCAGCAGCTTAGGGACAGGGACCAACTATGGCTACACCTTC,CASSLGTGTNYGYTF
TRBV6-1,.,TRBD1,TRBJ2-7,TGTGCCAGCAGCCGAGGGACAGGGGGCGAAAAGCAGTACTTC,CASSRGTGGEKQYF
TRBV15,.,.,TRBJ1-5,TGTGCCACCAGCAGAGAATCCGGTTATAGCAATCAGCCCCAGCATTTT,CATSRESGYSNQPQHF
TRBV30,few,.,TRBJ2-5,TGTGCCTGGAGTCAATCCGGGGAGACCCAGTACTTC,CAWSQSGETQYF
TRBV27,few,.,TRBJ2-1,TGTGCCAGCAGTTTTAGGTTGGGTATTGAGCAGTTCTTC,CASSFRLGIEQFF
TRBV12-3/TRBV12-4,many,TRBD2,TRBJ2-1,TGTGCCAGCAGTTTAATGGGACTAGCGGATGAGCAGTTCTTC,CASSLMGLADEQFF
TRBV12-3/TRBV12-4,many,.,TRBJ2-7,TGCGCCAGCAGCAGAGGGACCTACTACGAGCAGTACTTC,CASSRGTYYEQYF
TRBV15,few,TRBD1,TRBJ2-3,TGTGCCACCAGCAGAGATACATTAGACAGGGAATCCAGCGCAGATACGCAGTATTTT,CATSRDTLDRESSADTQYF
TRBV27,few,TRBD1,TRBJ2-1,TGTGCCAGCAGTTTCCTAGGGTCGACAGGGGGCTTCTACAATGAGCAGTTCTTC,CASSFLGSTGGFYNEQFF
TRBV29-1,.,TRBD2,TRBJ2-1,TGCAGCGTTGAAGGGATAGCGGGAGGGGCCTACAATGAGCAGTTCTTC,CSVEGIAGGAYNEQFF
TRBV29-1,.,.,TRBJ2-5,TGCAGCGTTGAAGACAGGGGCCAAGAGACCCAGTACTTC,CSVEDRGQETQYF
TRBV20-1,.,.,TRBJ1-4,TGCAGTGCTGCACGAGGGACCGAAAAACTGTTTTTT,CSAARGTEKLFF
TRBV7-9,few,TRBD2,TRBJ2-3,TGTGCCAGCAGCTTTCCTAGCGGGGATAGCACAGATACGCAGTATTTT,CASSFPSGDSTDTQYF
TRBV20-1,few,.,TRBJ1-1,TGCAGTGCTAGACCCGGAGCGATGAACACTGAAGCTTTCTTT,CSARPGAMNTEAFF
TRBV28,few,TRBD1,TRBJ1-2,TGTGCCAGCAGACCACGGACAGGGTGGTATGGCTACACCTTC,CASRPRTGWYGYTF
TRBV18,.,TRBD1,TRBJ2-7,TGTGCCAGCTCAGGACCGGACAGGGGTTCGTCCTACGAGCAGTACTTC,CASSGPDRGSSYEQYF
TRBV12-3/TRBV12-4,few,TRBD2,TRBJ2-7,TGTGCCAGCAGTTCGATAGCGGGACCCTACGAGCAGTACTTC,CASSSIAGPYEQYF
TRBV2,.,.,TRBJ2-5,TGTGCCAGCAGTGTCAATCGGGAGACCCAGTACTTC,CASSVNRETQYF
TRBV10-3,few,.,TRBJ1-5,TGTGCCATCTCCGAAGCGGGGGGTCAGCCCCAGCATTTT,CAISEAGGQPQHF